This TCR beta chain was observed in a study of graft-versus-host responses after intestinal transplantation. Study observations and caveats: Within the allografts of patients who had graft-donor T cell macrochimerism, graft-versus-host to host-versus-graft clonal ratios were high. Early post-transplant declines in HvG were associated with peak levels of circulating GvH clones.

About this clone itself: What it binds is not known.

The table came from immunoSEQ multiplex PCR; TCRdb's copy has only in-frame clones and leaves some out. This sample has 100,000 to 140,000 clones; approximately 86% occur once, and the top ten carry around 0.76%. The V gene's germline CDR1 is SGHVS and CDR2 FNYEAQ. The CDR3 length is 14 residues. The ends were cut back, 1 base at V and 6 bases at J, with 12 bases in the middle. The clonotype originates from a human donor who was the organ donor for an intestinal transplant. This chain uses TRBV7-6 with TRBJ2-5, with D possibly being TRBD2 (6 bases). The source was unstimulated CD4+ T cells sorted from spleen or lymph node cells, collected before transplant. This CDR3 is CASSLDVGGKTQYF. For the CDR3, the DNA is TGTGCCAGCAGCTTAGATGTGGGGGGAAAGACCCAGTACTTC.